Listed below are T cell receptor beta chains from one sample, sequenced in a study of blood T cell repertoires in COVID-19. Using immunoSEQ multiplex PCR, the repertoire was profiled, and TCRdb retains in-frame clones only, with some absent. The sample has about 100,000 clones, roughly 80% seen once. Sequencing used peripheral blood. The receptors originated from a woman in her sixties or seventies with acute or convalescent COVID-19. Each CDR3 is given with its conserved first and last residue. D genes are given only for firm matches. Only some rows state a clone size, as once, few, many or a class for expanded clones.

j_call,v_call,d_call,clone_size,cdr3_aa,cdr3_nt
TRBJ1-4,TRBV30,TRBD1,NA,CAWSVGSTGGKLFF,TGTGCCTGGAGTGTCGGATCAACAGGGGGGAAACTGTTTTTT
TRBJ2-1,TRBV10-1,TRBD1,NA,CASPWDSNEQFF,TGCGCCAGTCCTTGGGACAGCAATGAGCAGTTCTTC
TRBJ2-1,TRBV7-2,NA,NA,CASRPGHIYEQFF,TGTGCCAGCAGGCCGGGACATATCTATGAGCAGTTCTTC
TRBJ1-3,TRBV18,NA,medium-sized,CASSNPRPGFSSGNTIYF,TGTGCCAGCTCGAACCCCCGTCCGGGATTTAGCTCTGGAAACACCATATATTTT
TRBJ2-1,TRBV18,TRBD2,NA,CASSPGRGGYNEQFF,TGTGCCAGCTCACCGGGGCGGGGGGGCTACAATGAGCAGTTCTTC
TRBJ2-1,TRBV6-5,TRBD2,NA,CASSNPSGGAYKQFF,TGTGCCAGCAGTAATCCTAGCGGGGGGGCCTATAAGCAGTTCTTC
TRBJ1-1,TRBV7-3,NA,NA,CASSLTSGGRGNTEAFF,TGTGCCAGCAGCTTAACTTCCGGGGGACGGGGAAACACTGAAGCTTTCTTT
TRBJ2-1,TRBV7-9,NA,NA,CASSRSPQGSYNEQFF,TGTGCCAGCAGCCGATCTCCACAGGGATCCTACAATGAGCAGTTCTTC
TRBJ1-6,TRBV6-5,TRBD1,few,CASSPLTGGNSPLHF,TGTGCCAGCAGTCCGCTAACAGGGGGGAATTCACCCCTCCACTTT
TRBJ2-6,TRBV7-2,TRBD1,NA,CASSSRTGVPGANVLTF,TGTGCCAGCAGCTCCAGGACAGGGGTCCCTGGGGCCAACGTCCTGACTTTC
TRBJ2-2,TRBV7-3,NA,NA,CASSPKGGVDTGELFF,TGTGCCAGCAGCCCCAAGGGGGGGGTGGACACCGGGGAGCTGTTTTTT
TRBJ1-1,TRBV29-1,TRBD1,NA,CSALTGQAEAFF,TGCAGCGCCCTGACAGGGCAAGCTGAAGCTTTCTTT
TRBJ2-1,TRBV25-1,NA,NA,CASSLLGGRAIDEQFF,TGTGCCAGCAGTCTTTTGGGGGGGCGAGCAATCGATGAGCAGTTCTTC
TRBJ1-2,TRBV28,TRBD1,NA,CASSPRPRDRGYGYTF,TGTGCCAGCAGCCCCCGTCCCCGGGACAGGGGCTATGGCTACACCTTC
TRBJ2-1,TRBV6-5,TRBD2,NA,CASNRGGAYEQFF,TGTGCCAGCAATCGCGGGGGGGCCTATGAGCAGTTCTTC
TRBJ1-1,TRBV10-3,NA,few,CAIRPGLTNTEAFF,TGTGCCATCAGGCCCGGTCTTACTAACACTGAAGCTTTCTTT
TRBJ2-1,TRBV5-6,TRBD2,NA,CASSFLAGGPQFF,TGTGCCAGCAGCTTTCTAGCGGGGGGCCCGCAGTTCTTC
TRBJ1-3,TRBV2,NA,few,CASSEGQVGGNTIYF,TGTGCCAGCAGTGAGGGCCAAGTAGGTGGAAACACCATATATTTT
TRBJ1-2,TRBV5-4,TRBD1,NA,CASSKPGPGGFYGYTF,TGTGCCAGCAGCAAACCGGGACCAGGGGGATTCTATGGCTACACCTTC
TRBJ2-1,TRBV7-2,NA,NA,CASSLEWTVYNEQFF,TGTGCCAGCAGCTTAGAGTGGACAGTATACAATGAGCAGTTCTTC
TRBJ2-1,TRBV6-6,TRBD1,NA,CASSLEQGYNEQFF,TGTGCCAGCAGTTTGGAACAGGGGTACAATGAGCAGTTCTTC
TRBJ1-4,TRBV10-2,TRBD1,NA,CASSYLGGPWEKLFF,TGCGCCAGCAGTTACCTAGGGGGCCCGTGGGAAAAACTGTTTTTT
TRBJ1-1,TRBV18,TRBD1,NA,CASSPATGTGSTEAFF,TGTGCCAGCTCACCTGCTACCGGGACAGGGAGTACTGAAGCTTTCTTT
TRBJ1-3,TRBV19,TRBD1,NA,CASSLTGTGSGNTIYF,TGTGCCAGTAGCCTTACCGGGACAGGCTCTGGAAACACCATATATTTT
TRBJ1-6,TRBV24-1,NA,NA,CATSDSPRDYNSPLHF,TGTGCCACCAGTGACTCGCCCCGGGACTATAATTCACCCCTCCACTTT
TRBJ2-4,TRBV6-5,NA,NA,CASSSPREGQNIQYF,TGTGCCAGCAGTTCACCCAGAGAGGGCCAAAACATTCAGTACTTC
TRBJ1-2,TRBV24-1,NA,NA,CATSDFSGRGYTF,TGTGCCACCAGTGATTTTTCGGGTCGCGGCTACACCTTC
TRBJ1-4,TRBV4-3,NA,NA,CASSQGLQGSTNEKLFF,TGCGCCAGCAGCCAGGGTCTCCAGGGGTCCACTAATGAAAAACTGTTTTTT
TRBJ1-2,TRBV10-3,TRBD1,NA,CAISEGIAGGDYGYTF,TGTGCCATCAGTGAAGGGATCGCAGGGGGCGACTATGGCTACACCTTC
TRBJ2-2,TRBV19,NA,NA,CASSIELGTPGELFF,TGTGCCAGTAGTATAGAGTTGGGGACACCCGGGGAGCTGTTTTTT
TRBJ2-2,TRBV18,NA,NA,CASSPDSNTGELFF,TGTGCCAGCTCACCGGACTCGAACACCGGGGAGCTGTTTTTT
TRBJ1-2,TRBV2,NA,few,CASSEFREGGYTF,TGTGCCAGCAGTGAATTCCGGGAGGGCGGCTACACCTTC